This TCR beta chain was obtained from a study of spatial heterogeneity in lung cancer. Study at large: Available PBMC from follow-up, collected a median of roughly two years after resection, underwent sequencing.

Each molecule of TCR cDNA was tagged with one unique molecular identifier. MiXCR, run by TCRdb on the 5' RACE reads, gives a single entry per CDR3 protein. Of around 110,000 distinct CDR3 sequences in the sample, about 12% were seen once. Time point given: blood at routine non-recurrence follow-up after resection. No cell sorting; template was whole RNA from tumor, lung tissue or PBMC. This clonotype has a count of ten or more. The germline V gene encodes CDR1 LGHNA and CDR2 YNFKEQ. The CDR3 consists of 19 residues. With V trimmed by 0 bases and J by 3 bases, 13 bases remained unmatched. The sequence came from a male donor with early-stage non-small cell lung cancer. Sequences were derived from PBMCs, sampled at follow-up. V usage is TRBV4-2 and J usage is TRBJ2-1; TRBD2 matches at 8 bases. The CDR3 is CASSQDPHWSGGNYNEQFF. Here the CDR3 DNA reads TGTGCCAGCAGCCAAGACCCCCATTGGAGCGGGGGCAACTACAATGAGCAGTTCTTC.